This T cell receptor (beta chain) was found in a study of patients and donors after allogeneic stem cell transplantation. MiXCR was run by TCRdb on the RT-PCR reads, yielding one entry per CDR3 protein. The sample has some 200,000 distinct CDR3 sequences, less than 45% seen once. The CDR3 has 18 residues. Germline CDR1 is MNHEY and CDR2 is SVGEGT. With 0 bases clipped from V and 10 bases from J, the junction kept 15 bases outside the gene matches. This clonotype turned up a few times. The sequencing input was blood, either unsorted or a sorted T cell fraction (not recorded which). The source is a human donor who was either an allogeneic HSCT recipient or a stem cell or donor lymphocyte infusion donor (not recorded which). It is not recorded whose cells these are; they may come from a transplant donor. The chain joins TRBV6-2 or TRBV6-3 to TRBJ2-1, with TRBD2 matching 10 bases. The CDR3 reads CASSYSIAGGYPFGEQFF. CDR3 sequence (DNA): TGTGCCAGCAGTTACTCGATAGCGGGAGGATACCCATTCGGGGAGCAGTTCTTC.